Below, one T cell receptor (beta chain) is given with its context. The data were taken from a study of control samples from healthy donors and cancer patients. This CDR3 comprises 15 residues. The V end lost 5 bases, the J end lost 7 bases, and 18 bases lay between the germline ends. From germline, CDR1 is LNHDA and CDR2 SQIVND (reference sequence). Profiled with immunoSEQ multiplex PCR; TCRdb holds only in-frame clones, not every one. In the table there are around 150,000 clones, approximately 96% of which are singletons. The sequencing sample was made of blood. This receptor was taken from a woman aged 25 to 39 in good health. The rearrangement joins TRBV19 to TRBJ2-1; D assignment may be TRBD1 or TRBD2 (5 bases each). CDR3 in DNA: TGTGCCAGTAGTTTAACCGGGACCCCTGGGAATGAGCAGTTCTTC. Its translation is CASSLTGTPGNEQFF.